These 2 T cell receptor beta chains were all obtained from the same sample, sequenced in a study of blood T cell repertoires in COVID-19. Produced via immunoSEQ multiplex PCR; TCRdb's table is partial and in-frame only. Among 350,000 to 400,000 clones listed, 80% to 90% were seen once. The sample comprised PBMCs or T cells enriched from blood (not recorded which). Receptors originate from a man aged 18-30 years who had recovered from COVID-19.

In nucleotides, the CDR3 is TGTGCCAGCAGTGTAATGCGTGAAGCTTTCTTT. This translates into CASSVMREAFF. J is TRBJ1-1 and V is TRBV2; no clear D gene. This CDR3 is 11 amino acids long. In germline, CDR1 is SNHLY, CDR2 FYNNEI. Trimming removed 4 bases from V and 7 bases from J, with 7 bases in between. The complete variable domain, with remaining parts taken from reference TRBV2 and TRBJ1-1, reads EPEVTQTPSHQVTQMGQEVILRCVPISNHLYFYWYRQILGQKVEFLVSFYNNEISEKSEIFDDQFSVERPDGSNFTLKIRSTKLEDSAMYFCASSVMREAFFGQGTRLTVV.

This chain uses TRBV19 with TRBJ2-2; D ambiguous. The V end was cut by 7 bases, the J end by 11 bases, with 14 bases between. This CDR3 is 12 amino acids long. CDR1 is LNHDA and CDR2 is SQIVND in the germline V gene (reference sequence). The CDR3 DNA is TGTGCCAGTAAAGACTCGATGACTGAGCTGTTTTTT. Its protein product is CASKDSMTELFF.